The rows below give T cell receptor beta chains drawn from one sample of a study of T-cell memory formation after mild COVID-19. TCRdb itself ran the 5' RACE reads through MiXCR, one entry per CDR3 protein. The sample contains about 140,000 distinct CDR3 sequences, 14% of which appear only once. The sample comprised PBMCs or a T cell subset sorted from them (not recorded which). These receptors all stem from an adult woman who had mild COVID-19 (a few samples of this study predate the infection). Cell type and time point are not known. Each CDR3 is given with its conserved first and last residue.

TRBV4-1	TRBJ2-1	CASSQVGFNEQFF
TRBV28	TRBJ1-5	CASSLQLTNQPQHF
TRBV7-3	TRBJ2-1	CASSGGQGASYNEQFF
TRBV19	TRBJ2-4	CASKAGGLAGWTKNIQYF
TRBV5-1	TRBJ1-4	CASSPLREANEKLFF
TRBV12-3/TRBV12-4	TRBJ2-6	CASRSSGANVLTF
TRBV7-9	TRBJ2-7	CASRPDRRQNKPYSYEQYF
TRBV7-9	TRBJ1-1	CASSEWGHQNTEAFF
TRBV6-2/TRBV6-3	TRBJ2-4	CATRGPRNIQYF
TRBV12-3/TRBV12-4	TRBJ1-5	CASTVGRNQPQHF
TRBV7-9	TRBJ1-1	CASSVPGARNTEAFF
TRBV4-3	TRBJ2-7	CASSPGTRSYEQYF
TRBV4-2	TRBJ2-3	CASSQTTRSTDTQYF
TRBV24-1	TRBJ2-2	CATSDNTGELFF
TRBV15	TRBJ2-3	CATSRGRRIDTQYF
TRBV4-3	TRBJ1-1	CASSQDRASEAFF
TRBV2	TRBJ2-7	CASSRDWRYEQYF
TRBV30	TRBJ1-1	CAWSFSWGGGTEAFF
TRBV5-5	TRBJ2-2	CASSLQKGTYTGELFF
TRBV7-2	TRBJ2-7	CASSFREGGEQYF
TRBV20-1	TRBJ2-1	CSACEGTYNEQFF
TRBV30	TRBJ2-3	CAWSVQARYTDTQYF
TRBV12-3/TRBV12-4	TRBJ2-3	CASSLLGSGGTDTQYF
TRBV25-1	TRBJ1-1	CASSEYGDRGTFF
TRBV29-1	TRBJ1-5	CSVTGTASNQPQHF
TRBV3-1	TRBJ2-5	CASSQKAGLETQYF
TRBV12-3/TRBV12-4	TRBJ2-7	CASSQRPYYEQYF
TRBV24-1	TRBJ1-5	CATSDDTSVNQPQHF
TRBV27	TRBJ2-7	CASSSAGDSYEQYF
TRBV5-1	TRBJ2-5	CASSLSQGGRETQYF
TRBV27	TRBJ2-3	CASSLGLAGGSTDTQYF
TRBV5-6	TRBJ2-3	CASSILGPSVPRADTQYF
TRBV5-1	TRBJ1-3	CASSLAAAGSSGNTIYF
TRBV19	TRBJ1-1	CASSPQGQITEAFF
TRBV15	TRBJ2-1	CATSRVDSSNEQFF
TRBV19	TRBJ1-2	CASTAGFNYGYTF
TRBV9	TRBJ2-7	CASIVDPGYEQYF
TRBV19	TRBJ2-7	CASSIGWTSGRAGYEQYF
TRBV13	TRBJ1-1	CASSSGTAPAFF
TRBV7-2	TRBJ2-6	CASSAGQGFVPGANVLTF
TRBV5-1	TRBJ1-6	CASSLGAGSRNSPLHF
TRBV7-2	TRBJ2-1	CASSQRLQSYNEQFF
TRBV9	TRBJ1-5	CASSVGWGPGQPQHF
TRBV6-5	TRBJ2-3	CASHSGGAADTQYF
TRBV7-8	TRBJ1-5	CASSWTGADQPQHF
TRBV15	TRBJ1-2	CATSSEPGSYGYTF
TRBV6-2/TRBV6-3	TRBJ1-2	CASSTRQAANYGYTF
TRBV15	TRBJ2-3	CATSSSRGPGDTQYF
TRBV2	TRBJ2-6	CAGTPDSAGANVLTF